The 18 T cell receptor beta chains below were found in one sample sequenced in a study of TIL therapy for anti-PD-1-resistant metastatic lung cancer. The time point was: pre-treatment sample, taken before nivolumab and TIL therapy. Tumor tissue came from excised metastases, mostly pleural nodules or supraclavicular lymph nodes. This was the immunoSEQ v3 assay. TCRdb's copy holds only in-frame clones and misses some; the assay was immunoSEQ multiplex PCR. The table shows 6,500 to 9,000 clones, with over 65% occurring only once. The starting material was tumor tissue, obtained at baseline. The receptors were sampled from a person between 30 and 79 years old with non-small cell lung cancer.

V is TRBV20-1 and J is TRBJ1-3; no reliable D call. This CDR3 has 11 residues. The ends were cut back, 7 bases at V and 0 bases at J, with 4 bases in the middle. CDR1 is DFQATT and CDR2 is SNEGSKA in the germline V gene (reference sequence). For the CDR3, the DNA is TGCAGTGTTAACTCTGGAAACACCATATATTTT. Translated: CSVNSGNTIYF.

The CDR3 loop reads CASSDPGSGRSYNEQFF. The CDR3 DNA reads as TGTGCCAGCAGCGATCCCGGGAGCGGGAGGAGCTACAATGAGCAGTTCTTC. The gene calls are TRBV9 and TRBJ2-1, with 9 bases that match TRBD2. From germline, CDR1 is SGDLS and CDR2 YYNGEE. The J segment lost 3 bases and the V segment lost 3 bases, leaving 10 bases of the junction unmatched. There are 17 residues in the CDR3.

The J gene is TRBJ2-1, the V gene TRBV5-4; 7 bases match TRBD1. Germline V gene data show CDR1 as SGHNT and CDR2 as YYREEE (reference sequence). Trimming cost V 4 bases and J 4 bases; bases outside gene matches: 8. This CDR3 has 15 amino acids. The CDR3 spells CASSIDRVTYNEQFF. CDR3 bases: TGTGCCAGCAGCATAGACAGGGTAACTTACAATGAGCAGTTCTTC.

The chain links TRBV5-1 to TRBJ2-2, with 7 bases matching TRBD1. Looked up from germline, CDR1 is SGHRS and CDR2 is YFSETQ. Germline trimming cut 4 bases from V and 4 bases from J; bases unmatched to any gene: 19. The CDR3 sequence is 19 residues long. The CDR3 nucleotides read TGCGCCAGCAGCCTGCAGGCCGAAAAGAGACAGGGCCCCACCGGGGAGCTGTTTTTT. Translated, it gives CASSLQAEKRQGPTGELFF.

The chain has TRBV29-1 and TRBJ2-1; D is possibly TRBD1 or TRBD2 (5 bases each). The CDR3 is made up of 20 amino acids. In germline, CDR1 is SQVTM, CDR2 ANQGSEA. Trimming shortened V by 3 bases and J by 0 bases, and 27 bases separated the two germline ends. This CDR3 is CSVEVPSAHGTVSSYNEQFF. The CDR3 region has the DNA TGCAGCGTTGAGGTACCCTCGGCCCATGGGACGGTAAGCTCCTACAATGAGCAGTTCTTC.

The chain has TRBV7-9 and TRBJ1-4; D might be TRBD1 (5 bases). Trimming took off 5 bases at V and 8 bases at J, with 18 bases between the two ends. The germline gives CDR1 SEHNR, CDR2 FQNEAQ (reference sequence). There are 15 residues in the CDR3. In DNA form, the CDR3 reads TGTGCCAGCAGCACTTCAGGGTCTGAATGGGAAAAACTGTTTTTT. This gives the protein CASSTSGSEWEKLFF. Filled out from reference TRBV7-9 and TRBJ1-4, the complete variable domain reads DTGVSQNPRHKITKRGQNVTFRCDPISEHNRLYWYRQTLGQGPEFLTYFQNEAQLEKSRLLSDRFSAERPKGSFSTLEIQRTEQGDSAMYLCASSTSGSEWEKLFFGSGTQLSVL.

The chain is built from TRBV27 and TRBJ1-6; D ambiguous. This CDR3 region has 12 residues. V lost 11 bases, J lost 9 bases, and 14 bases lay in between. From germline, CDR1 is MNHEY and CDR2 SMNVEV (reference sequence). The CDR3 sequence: CARSPITSPLHF. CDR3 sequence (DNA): TGTGCCCGTAGCCCTATTACTTCACCCCTCCACTTT.

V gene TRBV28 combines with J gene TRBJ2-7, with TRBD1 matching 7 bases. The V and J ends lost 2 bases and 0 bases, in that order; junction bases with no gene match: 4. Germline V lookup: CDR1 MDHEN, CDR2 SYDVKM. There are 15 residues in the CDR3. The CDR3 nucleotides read TGTGCCAGCAGTTTAGACAGGGTAAGCTCCTACGAGCAGTACTTC. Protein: CASSLDRVSSYEQYF.

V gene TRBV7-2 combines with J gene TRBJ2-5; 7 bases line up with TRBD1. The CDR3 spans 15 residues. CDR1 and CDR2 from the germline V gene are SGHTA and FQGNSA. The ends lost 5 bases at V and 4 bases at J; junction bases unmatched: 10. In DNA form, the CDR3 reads TGTGCCAGCAGCCTAACTATTGGGGACAGAGAGACCCAGTACTTC. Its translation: CASSLTIGDRETQYF.

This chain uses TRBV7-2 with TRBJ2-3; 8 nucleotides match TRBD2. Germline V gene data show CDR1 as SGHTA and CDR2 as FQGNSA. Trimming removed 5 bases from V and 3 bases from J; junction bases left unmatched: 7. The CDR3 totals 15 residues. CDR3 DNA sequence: TGTGCCAGCAGCACCAACGGGAGGGAAACAGATACGCAGTATTTT. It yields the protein CASSTNGRETDTQYF.

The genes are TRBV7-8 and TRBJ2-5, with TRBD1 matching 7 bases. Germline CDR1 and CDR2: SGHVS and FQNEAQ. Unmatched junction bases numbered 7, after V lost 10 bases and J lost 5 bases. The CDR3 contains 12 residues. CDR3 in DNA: TGTGCCACTAGGGGACAGTACGAGACCCAGTACTTC. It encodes CATRGQYETQYF. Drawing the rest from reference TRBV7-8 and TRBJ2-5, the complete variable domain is GAGVSQSPRYKVAKRGQDVALRCDPISGHVSLFWYQQALGQGPEFLTYFQNEAQLDKSGLPSDRFFAERPEGSVSTLKIQRTQQEDSAVYLCATRGQYETQYFGPGTRLLVL.

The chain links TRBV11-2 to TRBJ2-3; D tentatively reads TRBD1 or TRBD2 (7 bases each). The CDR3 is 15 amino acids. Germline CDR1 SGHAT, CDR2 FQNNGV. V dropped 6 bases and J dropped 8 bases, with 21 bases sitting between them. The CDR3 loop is CASSTGAGAAGTQYF. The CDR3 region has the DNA TGTGCCAGCAGTACAGGGGCGGGGGCCGCAGGTACGCAGTATTTT.

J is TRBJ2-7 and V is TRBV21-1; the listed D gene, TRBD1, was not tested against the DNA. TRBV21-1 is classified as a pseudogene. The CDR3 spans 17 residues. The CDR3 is CASSKALRDRGAYEQYF. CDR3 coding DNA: TGTGCCAGCAGCAAAGCGCTCCGGGACAGGGGGGCTTACGAGCAGTACTTC.

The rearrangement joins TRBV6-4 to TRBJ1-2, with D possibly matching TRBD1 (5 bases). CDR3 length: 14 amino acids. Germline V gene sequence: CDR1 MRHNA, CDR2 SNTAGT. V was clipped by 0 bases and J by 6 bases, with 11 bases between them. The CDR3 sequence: CASSDSGPDDGYTF. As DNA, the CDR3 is TGTGCCAGCAGTGACTCGGGACCCGATGATGGCTACACCTTC.

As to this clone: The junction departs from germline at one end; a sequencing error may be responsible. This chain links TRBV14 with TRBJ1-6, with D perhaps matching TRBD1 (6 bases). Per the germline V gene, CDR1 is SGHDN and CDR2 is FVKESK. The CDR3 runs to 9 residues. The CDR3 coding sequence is TGTGCCAGCAGCCAAAAGGACAGATTT. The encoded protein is CASSQKDRF.

CDR3 DNA: TGTGCCAGCAGTTTATCCGGGGGGGGCCAGGAGCAGTTCTTC. This codes for CASSLSGGGQEQFF. J is TRBJ2-1 and V is TRBV28, with 8 bases fitting TRBD2. Germline V CDR1 and CDR2: MDHEN, SYDVKM. The CDR3 loop spans 14 amino acids. Trimming removed 1 base from V and 10 bases from J; junction bases left unmatched: 6. The full variable domain, in which reference TRBV28 and TRBJ2-1 provide the parts outside the CDR3, is DVKVTQSSRYLVKRTGEKVFLECVQDMDHENMFWYRQDPGLGLRLIYFSYDVKMKEKGDIPEGYSVSREKKERFSLILESASTNQTSMYLCASSLSGGGQEQFFGPGTRLTVL.

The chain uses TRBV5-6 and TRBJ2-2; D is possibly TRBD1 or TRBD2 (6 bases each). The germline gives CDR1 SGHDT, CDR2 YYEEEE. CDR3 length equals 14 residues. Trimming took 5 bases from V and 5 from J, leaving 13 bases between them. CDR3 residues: CASRRGEYTGELFF. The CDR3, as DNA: TGTGCCAGCAGGAGGGGGGAATATACCGGGGAGCTGTTTTTT.

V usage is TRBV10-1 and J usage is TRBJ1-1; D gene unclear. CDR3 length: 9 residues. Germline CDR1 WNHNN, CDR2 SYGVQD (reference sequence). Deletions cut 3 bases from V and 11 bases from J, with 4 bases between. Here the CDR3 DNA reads TGCGCCAGCAGTGACCGGGCTTTCTTT. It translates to CASSDRAFF.